These T cell receptor beta chains were read from a single sample in a study of blood T cell repertoires in COVID-19. Profiled with immunoSEQ multiplex PCR; TCRdb holds only in-frame clones, not every one. This sample has 100,000 to 120,000 clones, with 75% to 90% found just once. The material sequenced was peripheral blood. Every receptor here comes from a human donor in a cohort sampled during active COVID-19. The CDR3 runs from the conserved cysteine through the conserved F or W. Each record gives: V gene, D gene, J gene, clone size, CDR3 protein, CDR3 DNA. A D gene is named only where the DNA matches it firmly. Part of the rows lack a size; the others show once, few, many or a class for expanded clones.

TRBV6-5	TRBD1	TRBJ1-5	.	CASSGDRVGQPQHF	TGTGCCAGCAGCGGAGACAGGGTAGGTCAGCCCCAGCATTTT
TRBV2	.	TRBJ1-2	.	CASDGGIGYTF	TGTGCCAGCGACGGGGGGATTGGCTACACCTTC
TRBV3-1/TRBV3-2	.	TRBJ1-6	.	CASSQGTRVDSPLHF	TGTGCCAGCAGCCAAGGGACCAGGGTTGATTCACCCCTCCACTTT
TRBV21-1	.	TRBJ2-2	.	CASSKGGATEGEVGSGELFF	TGTGCCAGCAGCAAAGGAGGGGCGACAGAAGGGGAGGTCGGTTCCGGGGAGCTGTTTTTT
TRBV10-3	TRBD1	TRBJ1-1	.	CAISDRGGANTEAFF	TGTGCCATCAGTGATCGAGGGGGCGCGAACACTGAAGCTTTCTTT
TRBV2	.	TRBJ1-1	.	CASSEYSLNTEAFF	TGTGCCAGCAGTGAATACAGTTTGAACACTGAAGCTTTCTTT
TRBV7-9	.	TRBJ1-1	.	CASSRQAEAFF	TGTGCCAGCAGCAGACAAGCTGAAGCTTTCTTT
TRBV25-1	.	TRBJ2-1	once	CASSEERGEQFF	TGTGCCAGCAGTGAAGAAAGGGGTGAGCAGTTCTTC
TRBV3-1/TRBV3-2	.	TRBJ1-6	once	CASSRQGGNNSPLHF	TGTGCCAGCAGCCGCCAGGGTGGCAATAATTCACCCCTCCACTTT
TRBV5-6	TRBD1	TRBJ1-4	.	CASSLGTGEKLFF	TGTGCCAGCAGCTTGGGGACAGGGGAAAAACTGTTTTTT
TRBV25-1	.	TRBJ2-7	.	CAARAEQYF	TGTGCCGCCCGAGCCGAGCAGTACTTC
TRBV6-2/TRBV6-3	.	TRBJ1-2	.	CASSYLGDGYTF	TGTGCCAGCAGTTATTTAGGGGATGGCTACACCTTC
TRBV14	.	TRBJ1-2	.	CASSQGNNYGYTF	TGTGCCAGCAGTCAGGGGAATAACTATGGCTACACCTTC
TRBV12-2	.	TRBJ1-3	.	CASRPGQGPLNTIYF	TGTGCAAGTCGGCCCGGGCAGGGGCCATTGAACACCATATATTTT
TRBV7-9	TRBD1	TRBJ1-1	.	CASSFGTGRGTEAFF	TGTGCCAGCAGCTTTGGGACAGGCCGAGGAACTGAAGCTTTCTTT
TRBV27	.	TRBJ2-7	.	CASSLGPSYEQYF	TGTGCCAGCAGTTTAGGGCCGTCCTACGAGCAGTACTTC
TRBV27	TRBD1	TRBJ2-7	once	CASSLYGTEYEQYF	TGTGCCAGCAGTTTATACGGGACAGAATACGAGCAGTACTTC
TRBV28	TRBD1	TRBJ2-7	once	CASSPRPDRGISYEQYF	TGTGCCAGCAGTCCACGACCGGACAGGGGAATCTCCTACGAGCAGTACTTC
TRBV7-2	TRBD1	TRBJ1-2	.	CASSLVPRDSLYGYTF	TGTGCCAGCAGCTTAGTACCCCGGGACAGTCTCTATGGCTACACCTTC